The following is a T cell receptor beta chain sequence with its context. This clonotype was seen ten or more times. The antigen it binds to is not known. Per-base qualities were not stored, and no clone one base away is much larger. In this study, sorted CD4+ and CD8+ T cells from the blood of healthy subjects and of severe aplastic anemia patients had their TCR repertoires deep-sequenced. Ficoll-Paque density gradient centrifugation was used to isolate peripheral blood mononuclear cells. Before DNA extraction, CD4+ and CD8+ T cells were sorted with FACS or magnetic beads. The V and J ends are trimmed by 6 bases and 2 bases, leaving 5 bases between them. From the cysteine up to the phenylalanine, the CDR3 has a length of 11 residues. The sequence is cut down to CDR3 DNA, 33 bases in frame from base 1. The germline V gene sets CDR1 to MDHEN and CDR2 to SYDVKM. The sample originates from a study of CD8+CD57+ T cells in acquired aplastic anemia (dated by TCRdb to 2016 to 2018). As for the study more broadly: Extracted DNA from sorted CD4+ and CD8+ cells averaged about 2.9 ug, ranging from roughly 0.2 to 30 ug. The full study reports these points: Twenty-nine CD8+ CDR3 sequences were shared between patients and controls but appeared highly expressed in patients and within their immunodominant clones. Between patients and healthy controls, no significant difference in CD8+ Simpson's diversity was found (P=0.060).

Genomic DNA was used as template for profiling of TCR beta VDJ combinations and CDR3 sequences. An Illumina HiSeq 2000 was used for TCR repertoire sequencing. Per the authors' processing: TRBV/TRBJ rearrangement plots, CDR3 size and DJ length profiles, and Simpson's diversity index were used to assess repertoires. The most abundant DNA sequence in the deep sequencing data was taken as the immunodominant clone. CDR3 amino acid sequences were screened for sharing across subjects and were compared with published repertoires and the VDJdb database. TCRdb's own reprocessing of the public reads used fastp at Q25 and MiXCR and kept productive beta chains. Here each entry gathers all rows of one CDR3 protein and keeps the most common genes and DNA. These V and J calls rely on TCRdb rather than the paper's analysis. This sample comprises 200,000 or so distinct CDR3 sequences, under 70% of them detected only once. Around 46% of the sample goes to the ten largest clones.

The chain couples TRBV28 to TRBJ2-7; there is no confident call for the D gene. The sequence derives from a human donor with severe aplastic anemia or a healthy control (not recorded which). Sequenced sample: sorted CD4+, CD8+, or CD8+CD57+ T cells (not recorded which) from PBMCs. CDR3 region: CASSLTYEQYF. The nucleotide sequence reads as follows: TGTGCCAGCAGCCTCACCTACGAGCAGTACTTC.